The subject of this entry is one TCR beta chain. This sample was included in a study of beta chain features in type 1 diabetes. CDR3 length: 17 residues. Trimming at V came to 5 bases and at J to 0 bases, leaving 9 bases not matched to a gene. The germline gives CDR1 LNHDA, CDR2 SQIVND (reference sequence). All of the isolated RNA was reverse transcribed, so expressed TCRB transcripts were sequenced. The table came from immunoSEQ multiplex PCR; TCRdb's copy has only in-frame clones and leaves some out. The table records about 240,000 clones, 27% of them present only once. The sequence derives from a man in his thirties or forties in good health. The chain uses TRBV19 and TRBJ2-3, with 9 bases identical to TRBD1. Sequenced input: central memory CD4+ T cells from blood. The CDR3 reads CASSFPQGALSTDTQYF. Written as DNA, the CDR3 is TGTGCCAGTAGTTTTCCACAGGGGGCGTTGAGCACAGATACGCAGTATTTT.